These 13 T cell receptor beta chains came from one sample sequenced in a study of CD8 T cells in ankylosing spondylitis. TCRdb processed the 5' RACE reads anew with MiXCR; each CDR3 protein has one entry. This sample carries under 200,000 distinct CDR3 sequences, approximately 10% of them seen once, and the ten largest clones take under 35%. Sequencing input: blood, either unsorted or a sorted T cell fraction (not recorded which). All receptors derive from a male donor with ankylosing spondylitis or in good health (not recorded which).

The table lists this clonotype with many counts. The chain uses TRBV5-1 and TRBJ1-1; D is undetermined. From germline, CDR1 is SGHRS and CDR2 YFSETQ. The V and J ends lost 0 bases and 1 base respectively, with 7 bases between them. This CDR3 is built from 14 residues. In DNA, the CDR3 is TGCGCCAGCAGCTTGGGACATTCGAACACTGAAGCTTTCTTT. It is translated as CASSLGHSNTEAFF.

This clonotype occurred a few times. The chain combines TRBV20-1 with TRBJ1-5; 12 bases line up with TRBD1. Germline trimming cut 2 bases from V and 3 bases from J; bases unmatched to any gene: 5. Germline assignment: CDR1 DFQATT and CDR2 SNEGSKA (reference sequence). The CDR3 loop spans 16 amino acids. The CDR3 loop is CSARSGTGGDNQPQHF. The CDR3 coding sequence is TGCAGTGCTAGAAGCGGGACAGGGGGCGACAATCAGCCCCAGCATTTT.

This clonotype appeared many times. The chain carries TRBV2 and TRBJ2-7, with 9 bases matching TRBD1. Germline V gene data show CDR1 as SNHLY and CDR2 as FYNNEI. This CDR3 has 17 residues. V was clipped by 4 bases and J by 6 bases; unmatched bases: 16. The CDR3 region has the DNA TGTGCCAGCAGTGGGGGGAATTCGGGGACAGGGATTTCCGAGCAGTACTTC. It translates to CASSGGNSGTGISEQYF. The full variable domain, rest sourced from reference TRBV2 and TRBJ2-7, is EPEVTQTPSHQVTQMGQEVILRCVPISNHLYFYWYRQILGQKVEFLVSFYNNEISEKSEIFDDQFSVERPDGSNFTLKIRSTKLEDSAMYFCASSGGNSGTGISEQYFGPGTRLTVT.

This clonotype has a handful of counts. V usage is TRBV10-2 and J usage is TRBJ2-7, with 8 bases lining up with TRBD2. The CDR3 runs 15 residues. Germline CDR1 is WSHSY and CDR2 is SAAADI. V lost 2 bases and J lost 2; bases outside the gene matches: 5. The CDR3 nucleotides read TGCGCCAGCAGTGAGCAGCGGGAGCTCCCCTACGAGCAGTACTTC. The encoded protein is CASSEQRELPYEQYF.

At least ten counts were recorded for this clonotype. The CDR3 spells CASSRPGLNLWEQFF. DNA for the CDR3: TGTGCCAGCAGCCGTCCGGGACTTAATCTGTGGGAGCAGTTCTTC. The J gene is TRBJ2-1, the V gene TRBV14, with TRBD2 as a possible D gene (6 bases). The V end was cut by 4 bases, the J end by 10 bases, with 20 bases between. CDR3 size: 15 residues. In germline, CDR1 is SGHDN, CDR2 FVKESK.

This clonotype was seen more than once but under ten times. This chain links TRBV11-2 with TRBJ2-1; 7 nucleotides match TRBD2. The germline CDR1 and CDR2 sequences are SGHAT and FQNNGV. The CDR3 consists of 16 residues. J lost 0 bases, V lost 8 bases, and 10 bases had no gene match. CDR3 coding DNA: TGTGCCAGCGGGCTCCTAGCGGTCAGCTCCTACAATGAGCAGTTCTTC. Protein: CASGLLAVSSYNEQFF. Looking up the rest from reference TRBV11-2 and TRBJ2-1 gives the full variable domain: EAGVAQSPRYKIIEKRQSVAFWCNPISGHATLYWYQQILGQGPKLLIQFQNNGVVDDSQLPKDRFSAERLKGVDSTLKIQPAKLEDSAVYLCASGLLAVSSYNEQFFGPGTRLTVL.

This clonotype was picked up many times. The chain is built from TRBV6-5 and TRBJ1-1; 8 bases are a match to TRBD1. CDR1 MNHEY and CDR2 SVGAGI come from the germline V gene. V dropped 4 bases and J dropped 1; count of bases not matched to a gene: 5. The CDR3 is 15 residues long. The DNA for the CDR3 is TGTGCCAGCAGTTTTTCCGGGACAGGGAACACTGAAGCTTTCTTT. Translation gives CASSFSGTGNTEAFF.

In its sample, this clonotype was seen a few times. V gene TRBV15 combines with J gene TRBJ2-3; 10 nucleotides agree with TRBD2. Germline CDR1 reads LNHNV; CDR2 reads YYDKDF (reference sequence). J lost 4 bases, V lost 0 bases, and 4 bases had no gene match. CDR3 length: 16 amino acids. CDR3 loop: CATSRDLAGGADTQYF. As DNA, the CDR3 is TGTGCCACCAGCAGAGATTTAGCGGGGGGTGCAGATACGCAGTATTTT.

This clonotype was found a few times. The chain couples TRBV16 to TRBJ2-3; D ambiguous. In germline, CDR1 is KGHSY, CDR2 FQNENV. CDR3 length: 14 residues. The V gene lost 2 bases and the J gene lost 2 bases, with 8 bases spanning the gap. CDR3 sequence: CASSQGRFTDTQYF. In DNA, the CDR3 is TGTGCCAGCAGCCAAGGACGGTTCACAGATACGCAGTATTTT.

V gene TRBV3-1 combines with J gene TRBJ2-5; TRBD1 matches 9 bases. Germline CDR1 reads LGHDT; CDR2 reads YNNKEL (reference sequence). The CDR3 runs 14 residues. V was pared by 5 bases and J by 5 bases, with 6 bases of the junction left unmatched. CDR3 in DNA: TGTGCCAGCAGCGAAGGACAGGGGAGGGAGACCCAGTACTTC. This sequence encodes CASSEGQGRETQYF.

This clonotype has ten or more counts. The V gene is TRBV5-1, the J gene TRBJ1-2; 7 bases map to TRBD1. CDR1 is SGHRS and CDR2 is YFSETQ in the germline V gene. The CDR3 runs 14 residues. J lost 8 bases, V lost 0 bases, and 7 bases had no gene match. The CDR3 DNA reads as TGCGCCAGCAGCTTGGGACAGGGCCTCGGGGGCTACACCTTC. Its translation is CASSLGQGLGGYTF.

This clonotype was counted only a few times. This chain uses TRBV9 with TRBJ1-1, with D hard to call. CDR3 length: 15 amino acids. V lost 0 bases and J lost 0, with 9 bases in between. CDR1 is SGDLS and CDR2 is YYNGEE in the germline V gene. In DNA, the CDR3 is TGTGCCAGCAGCGTAGCTAGGACGGTGAACACTGAAGCTTTCTTT. This gives the protein CASSVARTVNTEAFF.

There are many counts of this clonotype. The CDR3 DNA reads as TGTGCCAGCAGTTTCGGCCCCAGTAAGGCCGATGAGCAGTTCTTC. Amino acid sequence: CASSFGPSKADEQFF. This chain links TRBV28 with TRBJ2-1; D ambiguous. Trimming removed 3 bases at V and 8 bases at J, with 17 bases between. Per germline, CDR1 MDHEN and CDR2 SYDVKM. The CDR3 length is 15 residues.